This T cell receptor beta chain was captured by sequencing in a study of regulatory and conventional T cells in RAG deficiency. Notes on the study in general: Other subsets showed 9 to 10-fold reductions, but Treg unique TCR beta sequences fell 80 to 100-fold in these patients.

The CDR3 sequence is 17 residues long. V lost 2 bases and J 0 bases, leaving 11 bases between the germline ends. Germline CDR1 SGHAT, CDR2 FQNNGV. Profiled with immunoSEQ multiplex PCR; TCRdb holds only in-frame clones, not every one. This table has around 30,000 clones, 85% to 90% appearing once. Comments on this clone: Its antigen is not identified.

Another study also made use of these data, one on regulatory T cells. That work adds: Primers: 52 TRBV forward and 13 TRBJ reverse.

Material: CD8+ T cells sorted from blood. V and J are TRBV11-2 and TRBJ2-6; weak D call: TRBD2 (6 bases). The receptor's source is a human donor in good health. The CDR3 sequence is CASSLQGGSSGANVLTF. In DNA, the CDR3 is TGTGCCAGCAGCTTACAGGGAGGCAGCTCTGGGGCCAACGTCCTGACTTTC.